This entry is about one T cell receptor beta chain. Germline V gives CDR1 SGHTA, CDR2 FQGTGA. This CDR3 is 15 amino acids long. For each CDR3 protein, TCRdb gives one entry from its re-call of the 5' RACE reads, without DNA. In all, the sample yields 200,000 to 300,000 distinct CDR3 sequences. The sample originates from a study of T cells expressing NK-cell markers. Study in general: Source material for TCR beta repertoires consisted of sorted CD3+CD56+NKG2C+, CD3+CD56+NKG2C- and CD3+CD56-NKG2C+ T cells.

The sequencing input was blood T cells: a sorted CD56 or NKG2C T cell subset, CD4+ or CD8+ T cells, or bulk PBMC T cells (not recorded which). This receptor was taken from a young man in good health. The chain couples TRBV7-3 to TRBJ1-5; the D call of TRBD1 rests on TCRdb alone, since no DNA is present to check it. The chain's CDR3 is CASRQAGVGDQPQHF.